This entry describes one T cell receptor (beta chain). PCR involved 60 Vbeta and 13 Jbeta primers. As originally analysed: Roughly 73 million unique TCR beta chains, approximately 11 million of them shared, were counted by a later analysis. Sequencing was performed with immunoSEQ multiplex PCR; in TCRdb, only in-frame clones are kept and a portion is missing. The V and J calls and clone size come from that table; D and trimming were worked out from the DNA. The sample carries some 150,000 clones, around 62% recorded once. The germline V gene has CDR1 SQVTM and CDR2 ANQGSEA. The CDR3 totals 14 residues. V shed 7 bases, J shed 4 bases, and the junction held 4 bases outside the gene matches. This sample is drawn from a study of cytomegalovirus exposure and HLA in healthy donors.

The sample taken for sequencing was PBMCs. V gene TRBV29-1 combines with J gene TRBJ2-3, with 14 bases that match TRBD2. The source is a middle-aged man in good health and CMV-seronegative. The CDR3 reads CSAGLAGGSDTQYF. The CDR3 nucleotides read TGCAGCGCCGGACTAGCGGGAGGTTCAGATACGCAGTATTTT.